This TCR beta chain was retrieved from a study of shared clonotypes between healthy human individuals. Per the germline V gene, CDR1 is MNHEY and CDR2 is SMNVEV (reference sequence). V lost 5 bases and J 9 bases, leaving 11 bases between the germline ends. This CDR3 comprises 12 residues. Several immunoSEQ 96-well plates shared each subset's DNA, each plate a replicate. The protocol was immunoSEQ multiplex PCR, while the TCRdb copy is restricted to in-frame clones and leaves out a portion. Among about 2,100,000 clones listed, 93% were seen once. In the case of this clone: Antigen: not known.

General observations from the study: The sole specimen, blood, was sampled, and tissue repertoires likely differ.

Naive CD8 cells lacked CD45RO, underwent positive selection for CCR7 and left out terminally differentiated effector memory CD45RA+ cells. The rearrangement uses TRBV27 and TRBJ2-1; D gene unclear. The clonotype comes from a man aged 18 to 29 in good health. Some clones in this sample may be carry-over from other donors' samples. The sample comprised naive CD8+ T cells from PBMCs. The DNA of the CDR3 is TGTGCCAGCAGTAATGGCGCGGCTGAGCAGTTCTTC. Amino acids: CASSNGAAEQFF.